This TCR beta chain appears in the sequencing data of a study of healthy donors' naive CD4 and CD8 T cells. Trimming took off 3 bases at V and 5 bases at J, with 19 bases between the two ends. CDR1 is SQVTM and CDR2 is ANQGSEA in the germline V gene. This CDR3 is 15 amino acids long. Of note for this clonotype: Its target is not known.

Study observations and caveats: Possible naive T cell homeostatic proliferation bias remained unaddressed. CDR3 charge plus V and J genes appeared to account for about an eighth of CD4/CD8 variance.

Starting from about 470 ng of total RNA, TCR libraries were made with linear amplification. One entry per CDR3 protein, called by TCRdb with MiXCR from the reads. Among roughly 200,000 distinct CDR3 sequences listed, under 85% were seen once. The sample taken for sequencing was naive CD4+ and CD8+ T cells sorted from blood, pooled from several donors. The TCR was taken from a pool of human donors in good health; the sample pools cells from several healthy donors. The rearrangement links TRBV29-1 to TRBJ2-5, with D tentatively TRBD1 or TRBD2 (5 bases each). As DNA, the CDR3 is TGCAGCGTTGACCCTGCCGAGGGGCCAACGGAGACCCAGTACTTC. Translating it yields CSVDPAEGPTETQYF. Filled out from reference TRBV29-1 and TRBJ2-5, the complete variable domain reads SAVISQKPSRDICQRGTSLTIQCQVDSQVTMMFWYRQQPGQSLTLIATANQGSEATYESGFVIDKFPISRPNLTFSTLTVSNMSPEDSSIYLCSVDPAEGPTETQYFGPGTRLLVL.